This T cell receptor beta chain is drawn from a study of sequential checkpoint blockade in melanoma. Study context: First-line arms were nivolumab then ipilimumab, or the reverse, randomized 1:1. Each arm's sequence ended with maintenance nivolumab.

Treatment denoted: randomized to nivolumab then ipilimumab (arm A) or the reverse (arm B). No patient had prior DNA-damaging chemotherapy. Live CD3+CD8+ CD19− CD56− cells were sorted from PBMCs. V trimming: 0 bases; J trimming: 1 base; junction bases outside the gene matches: 6. CDR3 length: 17 amino acids. Per the germline V gene, CDR1 is ENHRY and CDR2 is SYGVKD. Some clones are missing from TCRdb's copy, which holds only in-frame ones; the method was immunoSEQ multiplex PCR. The sample includes fewer than 8,500 clones, 78% of them seen just once. The rearrangement joins TRBV10-3 to TRBJ2-1; TRBD1 matches 7 bases. The sequencing used CD8+ T cells sorted from blood (inferred from file names), collected from a patient given nivolumab and ipilimumab in sequence. The TCR comes from a human donor with melanoma. The CDR3 DNA sequence: TGTGCCATCAGTGAGTCGGACAGGAGGAATTCCTACAATGAGCAGTTCTTC. Residues: CAISESDRRNSYNEQFF.